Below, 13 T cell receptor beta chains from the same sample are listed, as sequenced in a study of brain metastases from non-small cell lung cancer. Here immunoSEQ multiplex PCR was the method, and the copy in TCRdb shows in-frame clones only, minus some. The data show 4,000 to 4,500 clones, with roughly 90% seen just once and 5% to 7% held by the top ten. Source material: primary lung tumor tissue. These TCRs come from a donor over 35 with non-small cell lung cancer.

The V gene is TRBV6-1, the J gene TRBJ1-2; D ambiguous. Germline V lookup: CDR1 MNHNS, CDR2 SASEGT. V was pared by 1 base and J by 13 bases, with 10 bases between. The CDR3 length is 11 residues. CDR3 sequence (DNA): TGTGCCAGCAGTGAAGACTACCGGGGCACCTTC. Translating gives CASSEDYRGTF.

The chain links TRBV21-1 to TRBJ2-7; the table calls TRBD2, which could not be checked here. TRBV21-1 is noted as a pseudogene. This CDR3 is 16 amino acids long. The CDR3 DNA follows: TGTGCCAGCAGCGAGAAGCTACTAGCCACCTACTACGAGCAGTACTTC. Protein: CASSEKLLATYYEQYF.

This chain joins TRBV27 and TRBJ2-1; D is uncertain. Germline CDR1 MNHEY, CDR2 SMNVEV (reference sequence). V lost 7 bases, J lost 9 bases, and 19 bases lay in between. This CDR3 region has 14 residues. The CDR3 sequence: CASIGPGKKGEQFF. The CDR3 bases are TGTGCCAGCATTGGGCCGGGCAAGAAGGGTGAGCAGTTCTTC.

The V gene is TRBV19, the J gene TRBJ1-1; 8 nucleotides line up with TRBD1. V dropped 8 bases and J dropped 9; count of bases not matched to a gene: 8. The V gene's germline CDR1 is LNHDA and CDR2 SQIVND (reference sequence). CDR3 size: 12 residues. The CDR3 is CASSDRGEKAFF. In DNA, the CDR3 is TGTGCCAGTTCCGACAGGGGTGAAAAAGCTTTCTTT.

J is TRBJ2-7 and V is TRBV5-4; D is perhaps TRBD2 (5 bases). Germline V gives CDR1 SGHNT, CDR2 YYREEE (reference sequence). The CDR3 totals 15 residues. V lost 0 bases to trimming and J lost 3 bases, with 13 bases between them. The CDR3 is CASSLGGGSIYEQYF. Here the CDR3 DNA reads TGTGCCAGCAGCTTGGGAGGTGGGAGTATCTACGAGCAGTACTTC.

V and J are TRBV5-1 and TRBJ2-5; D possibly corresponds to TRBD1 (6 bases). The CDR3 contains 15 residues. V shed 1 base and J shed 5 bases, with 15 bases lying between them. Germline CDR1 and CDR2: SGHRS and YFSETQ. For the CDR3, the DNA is TGCGCCAGCAGCTTGCTAGGCAGGGGCTTGGAGACCCAGTACTTC. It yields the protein CASSLLGRGLETQYF.

The CDR3 DNA is TGCGCCAGCAGCCGCCTCGACACCGGGGAGCTGTTTTTT. Translating gives CASSRLDTGELFF. The V and J genes are TRBV5-1 and TRBJ2-2; no reliable D call. The germline V gene encodes CDR1 SGHRS and CDR2 YFSETQ. V gave up 4 bases and J gave up 3 bases, with 7 bases separating them. The CDR3 runs 13 residues.

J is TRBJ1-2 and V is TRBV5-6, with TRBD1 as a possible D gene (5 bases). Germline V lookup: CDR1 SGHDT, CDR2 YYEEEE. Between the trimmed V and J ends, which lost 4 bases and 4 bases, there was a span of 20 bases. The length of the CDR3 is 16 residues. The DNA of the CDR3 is TGTGCCAGCAGCCGGGGAGGCCAGGGAGGGGTCTATGGCTACACCTTC. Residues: CASSRGGQGGVYGYTF.

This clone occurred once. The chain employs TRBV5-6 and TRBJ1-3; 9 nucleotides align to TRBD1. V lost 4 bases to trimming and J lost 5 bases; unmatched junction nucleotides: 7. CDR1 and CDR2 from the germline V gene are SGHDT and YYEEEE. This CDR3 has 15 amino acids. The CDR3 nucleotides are TGTGCCAGCAGCCTGTCCGGGACAGGGCGAAACACCATATATTTT. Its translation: CASSLSGTGRNTIYF.

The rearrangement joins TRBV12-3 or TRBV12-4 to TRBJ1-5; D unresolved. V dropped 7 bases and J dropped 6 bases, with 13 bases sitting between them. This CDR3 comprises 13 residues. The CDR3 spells CASTSEISQPQHF. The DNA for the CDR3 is TGTGCCAGCACCTCGGAGATAAGTCAGCCCCAGCATTTT.

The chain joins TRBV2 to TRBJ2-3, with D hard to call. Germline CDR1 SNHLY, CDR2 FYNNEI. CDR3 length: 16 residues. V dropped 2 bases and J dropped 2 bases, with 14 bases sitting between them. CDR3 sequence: CASSELISENTDTQYF. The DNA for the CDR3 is TGTGCCAGCAGTGAACTTATCTCAGAGAACACAGATACGCAGTATTTT.

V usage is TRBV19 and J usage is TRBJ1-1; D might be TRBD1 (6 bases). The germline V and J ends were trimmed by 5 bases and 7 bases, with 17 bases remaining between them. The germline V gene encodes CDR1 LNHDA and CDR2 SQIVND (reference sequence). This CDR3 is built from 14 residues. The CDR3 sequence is CASSLGGYDIEAFF. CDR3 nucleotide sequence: TGTGCCAGTAGTCTAGGGGGGTATGACATTGAAGCTTTCTTT. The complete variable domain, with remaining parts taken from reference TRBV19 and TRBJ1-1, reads DGGITQSPKYLFRKEGQNVTLSCEQNLNHDAMYWYRQDPGQGLRLIYYSQIVNDFQKGDIAEGYSVSREKKESFPLTVTSAQKNPTAFYLCASSLGGYDIEAFFGQGTRLTVV.

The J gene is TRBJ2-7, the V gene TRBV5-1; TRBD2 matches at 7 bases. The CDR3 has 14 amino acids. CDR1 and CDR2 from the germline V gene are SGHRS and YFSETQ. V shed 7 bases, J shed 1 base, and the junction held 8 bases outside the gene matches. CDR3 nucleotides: TGCGCCAGCCGCACGGAGCGGGGATCCTACGAGCAGTACTTC. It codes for CASRTERGSYEQYF.